This T cell receptor beta chain originates from a study of cytomegalovirus exposure and HLA in healthy donors. Across the study: As an earlier analysis found, about 190 million T cells yielded 117 million unique TCR beta sequences. Broader study findings: As confirmed in vitro, three CMV-associated chains were specific for CMV antigens.

In regard to this clone: Its cognate antigen is unknown.

It was with 60 Vbeta and 13 Jbeta primers that the PCR ran. As processed by the authors: As a later analysis found, there were tens of millions of unique TCR beta chains, of which 8.5 million to 13 million were shared. The table came from immunoSEQ multiplex PCR; TCRdb's copy has only in-frame clones and leaves some out. The V and J calls and clone size were taken over from that table, and D and trimming were inferred from the DNA. The sample has 140,000 to 150,000 clones; 60% to 85% are singletons. What was sequenced was PBMCs. The sequence was obtained from a middle-aged woman in good health and CMV-seropositive.

CDR3 coding DNA: TGTGCCAGCAGCCCCCGCCCGGCCGGGGAGCTGTTTTTT. Its translation is CASSPRPAGELFF. The V and J genes are TRBV5-4 and TRBJ2-2; D is unresolved. The CDR3 has 13 residues. V was cut by 4 bases and J by 6 bases, with 10 bases left in between. CDR1 SGHNT and CDR2 YYREEE come from the germline V gene (reference sequence).